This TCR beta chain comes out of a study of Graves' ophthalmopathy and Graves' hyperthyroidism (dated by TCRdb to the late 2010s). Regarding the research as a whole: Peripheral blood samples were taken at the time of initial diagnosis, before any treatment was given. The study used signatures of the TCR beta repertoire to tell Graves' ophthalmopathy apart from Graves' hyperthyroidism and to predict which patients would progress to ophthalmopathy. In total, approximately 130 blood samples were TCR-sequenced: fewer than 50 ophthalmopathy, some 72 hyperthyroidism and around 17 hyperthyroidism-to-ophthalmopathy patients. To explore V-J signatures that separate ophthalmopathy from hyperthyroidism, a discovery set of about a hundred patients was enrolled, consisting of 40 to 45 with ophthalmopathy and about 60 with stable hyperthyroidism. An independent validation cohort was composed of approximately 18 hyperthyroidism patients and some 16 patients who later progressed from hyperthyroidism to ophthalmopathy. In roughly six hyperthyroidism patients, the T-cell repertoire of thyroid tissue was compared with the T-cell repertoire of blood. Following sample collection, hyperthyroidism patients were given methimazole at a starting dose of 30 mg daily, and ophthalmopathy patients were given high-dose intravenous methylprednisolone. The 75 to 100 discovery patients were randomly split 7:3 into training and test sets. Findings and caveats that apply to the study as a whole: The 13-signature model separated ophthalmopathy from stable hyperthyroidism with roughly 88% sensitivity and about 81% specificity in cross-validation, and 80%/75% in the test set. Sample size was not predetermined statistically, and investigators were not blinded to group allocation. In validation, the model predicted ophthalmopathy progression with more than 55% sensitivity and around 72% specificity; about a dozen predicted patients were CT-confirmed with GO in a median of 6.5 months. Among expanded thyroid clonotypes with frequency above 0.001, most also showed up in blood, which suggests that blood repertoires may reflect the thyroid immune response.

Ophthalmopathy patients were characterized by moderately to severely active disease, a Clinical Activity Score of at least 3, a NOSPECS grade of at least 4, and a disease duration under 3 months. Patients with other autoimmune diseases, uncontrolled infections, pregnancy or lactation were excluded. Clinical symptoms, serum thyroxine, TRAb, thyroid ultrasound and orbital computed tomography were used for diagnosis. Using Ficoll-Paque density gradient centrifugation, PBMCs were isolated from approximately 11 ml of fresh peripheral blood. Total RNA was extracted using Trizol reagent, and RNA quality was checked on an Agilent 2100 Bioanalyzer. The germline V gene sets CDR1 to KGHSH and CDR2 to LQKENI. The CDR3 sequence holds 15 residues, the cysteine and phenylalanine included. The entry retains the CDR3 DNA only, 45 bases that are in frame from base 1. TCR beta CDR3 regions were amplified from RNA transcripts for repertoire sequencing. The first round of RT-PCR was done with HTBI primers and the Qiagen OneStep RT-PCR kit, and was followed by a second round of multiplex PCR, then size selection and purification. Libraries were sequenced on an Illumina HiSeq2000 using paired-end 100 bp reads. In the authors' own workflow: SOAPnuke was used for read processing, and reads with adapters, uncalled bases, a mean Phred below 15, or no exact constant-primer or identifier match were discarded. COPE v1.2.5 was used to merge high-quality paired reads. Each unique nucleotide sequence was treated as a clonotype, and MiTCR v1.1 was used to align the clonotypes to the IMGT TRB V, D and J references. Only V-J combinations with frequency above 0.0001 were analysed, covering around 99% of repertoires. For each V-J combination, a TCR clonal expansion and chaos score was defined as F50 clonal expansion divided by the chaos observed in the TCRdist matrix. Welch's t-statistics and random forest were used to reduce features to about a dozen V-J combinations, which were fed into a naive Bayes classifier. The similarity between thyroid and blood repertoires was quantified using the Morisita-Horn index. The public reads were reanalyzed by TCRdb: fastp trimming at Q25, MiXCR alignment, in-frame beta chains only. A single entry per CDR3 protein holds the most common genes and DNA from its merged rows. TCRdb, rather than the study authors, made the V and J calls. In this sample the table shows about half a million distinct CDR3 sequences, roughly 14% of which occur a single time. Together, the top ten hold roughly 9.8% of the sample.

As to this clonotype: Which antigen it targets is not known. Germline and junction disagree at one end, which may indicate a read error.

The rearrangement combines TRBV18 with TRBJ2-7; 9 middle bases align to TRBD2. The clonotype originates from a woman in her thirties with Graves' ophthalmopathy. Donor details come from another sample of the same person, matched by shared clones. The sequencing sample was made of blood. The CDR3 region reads CASSPKAGGLYEQCF. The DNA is TGTGCCAGCTCACCGAAGGCGGGGGGGCTCTACGAGCAGTGCTTC.